This T cell receptor (beta chain) was sequenced for a study of CD8 T cells in Susac syndrome. Overall study context: Among the Susac syndrome patients sequenced, five or six had active disease and roughly eight were in remission. Study-wide findings and caveats: Among active patients and in TEMRA cells, CD8+ clonal expansion in Susac reached its peak.

Susac syndrome patients met recently defined diagnostic criteria for definite or probable disease. Negative isolation yielded CD8+ and CD4+ T cells; FACS enriched TEMRA cells. A note on this clonotype: Its target is not known.

Germline V lookup: CDR1 KGHSH, CDR2 LQKENI. The V end was cut by 3 bases, the J end by 0 bases, with 11 bases between. The CDR3 loop spans 16 amino acids. It was with random hexamers that roughly 0.45 to 1 ug RNA was reverse transcribed. MiXCR was run by TCRdb on the immunoSEQ multiplex PCR reads, yielding one entry per CDR3 protein. The sample includes around 150,000 distinct CDR3 sequences, 95% seen only once; the top ten take approximately 0.17%. This chain uses TRBV18 with TRBJ1-4, with D possibly TRBD1 on 6 matching bases. Sequencing was carried out using CD8+ T cells from PBMCs. The receptor comes from a human donor with Susac syndrome. This chain's CDR3 is CASSPSGDATNEKLFF. Here the CDR3 DNA reads TGTGCCAGCTCACCCTCAGGGGATGCAACTAATGAAAAACTGTTTTTT.